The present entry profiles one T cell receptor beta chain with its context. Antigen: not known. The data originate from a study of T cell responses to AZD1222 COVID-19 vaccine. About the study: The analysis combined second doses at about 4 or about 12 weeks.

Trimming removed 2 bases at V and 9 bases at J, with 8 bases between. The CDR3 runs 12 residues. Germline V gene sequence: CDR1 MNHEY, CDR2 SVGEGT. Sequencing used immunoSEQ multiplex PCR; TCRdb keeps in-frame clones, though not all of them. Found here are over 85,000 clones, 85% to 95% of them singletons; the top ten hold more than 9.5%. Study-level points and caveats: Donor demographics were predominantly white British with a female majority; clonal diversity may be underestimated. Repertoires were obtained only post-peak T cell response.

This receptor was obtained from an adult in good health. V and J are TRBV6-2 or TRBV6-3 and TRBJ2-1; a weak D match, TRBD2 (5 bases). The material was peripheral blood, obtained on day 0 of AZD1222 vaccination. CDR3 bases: TGTGCCAGCAGTTACGGAAGCGGTGAGCAGTTCTTC. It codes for CASSYGSGEQFF.